This T cell receptor (beta chain) was sequenced for a study of Graves' ophthalmopathy and Graves' hyperthyroidism. TCR beta CDR3 amplification used RNA transcripts. After a first-round RT-PCR with HTBI primers, a second-round multiplex PCR was run. TCRdb recomputed calls from the multiplex PCR reads with MiXCR, one row per CDR3 protein. The sample shows about 620,000 distinct CDR3 sequences, 22% of them seen only once. V was clipped by 0 bases and J by 1 base; unmatched bases: 12. Germline assignment: CDR1 LGHNT and CDR2 FRNRAP. The CDR3 has 20 residues. The V and J genes are TRBV12-5 and TRBJ2-2; 9 bases map to TRBD1. The TCR comes from a young woman with stable Graves' hyperthyroidism. Some clones in this sample may be carry-over from other donors' samples. The specimen sequenced was peripheral blood. Here the CDR3 DNA reads TGTGCTAGTGGTTTGGTACCTTTTAGGGACAGGGCGCTGAACACCGGGGAGCTGTTTTTT. It encodes CASGLVPFRDRALNTGELFF. The full variable domain, rest sourced from reference TRBV12-5 and TRBJ2-2, is DARVTQTPRHKVTEMGQEVTMRCQPILGHNTVFWYRQTMMQGLELLAYFRNRAPLDDSGMPKDRFSAEMPDATLATLKIQPSEPRDSAVYFCASGLVPFRDRALNTGELFFGEGSRLTVL.